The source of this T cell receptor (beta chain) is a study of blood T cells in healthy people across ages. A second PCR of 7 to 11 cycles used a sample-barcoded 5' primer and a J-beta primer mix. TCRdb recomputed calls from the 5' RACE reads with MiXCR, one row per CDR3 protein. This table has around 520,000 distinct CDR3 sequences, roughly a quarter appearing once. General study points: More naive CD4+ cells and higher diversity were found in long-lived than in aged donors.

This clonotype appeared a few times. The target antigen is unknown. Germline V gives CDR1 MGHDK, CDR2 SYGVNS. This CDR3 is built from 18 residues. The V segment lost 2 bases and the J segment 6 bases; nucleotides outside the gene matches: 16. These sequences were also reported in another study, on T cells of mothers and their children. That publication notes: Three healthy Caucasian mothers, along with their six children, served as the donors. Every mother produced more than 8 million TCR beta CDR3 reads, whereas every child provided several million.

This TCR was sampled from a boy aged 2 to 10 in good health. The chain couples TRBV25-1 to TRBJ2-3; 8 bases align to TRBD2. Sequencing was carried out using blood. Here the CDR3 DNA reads TGTGCCAGCAGTGAACTCCCCGGGACTAGAAGTGCGGGGGATACGCAGTATTTT. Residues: CASSELPGTRSAGDTQYF.